A single sample is the source of the 22 T cell receptor beta chains below, sequenced in a study of T cell responses to AZD1222 COVID-19 vaccine. Method: immunoSEQ multiplex PCR; TCRdb's copy keeps in-frame clones and lacks some. This table holds 84,000 or so clones, roughly 89% found once. The starting material was peripheral blood, obtained on day 0 of MenACWY control vaccination. The receptors were sampled from an adult in good health.

The CDR3: CASSYSGQGPGEKLFF. The CDR3 DNA is TGTGCCAGCAGTTACTCGGGACAGGGGCCGGGTGAAAAACTGTTTTTT. The V call is TRBV6-5, the J call TRBJ1-4; 10 bases align to TRBD1. Trimming at V came to 0 bases and at J to 7 bases, leaving 5 bases not matched to a gene. CDR3 length: 16 residues. Germline V CDR1 and CDR2: MNHEY, SVGAGI.

The chain has TRBV19 and TRBJ2-7; 12 bases map to TRBD2. Trimming took 3 bases from V and 2 from J; bases not matched to a gene: 5. The CDR3 is 16 amino acids. Germline CDR1 LNHDA, CDR2 SQIVND (reference sequence). CDR3: CASSMGLAGGTYEQYF. Here the CDR3 DNA reads TGTGCCAGTAGTATGGGCCTAGCGGGAGGGACCTACGAGCAGTACTTC.

This chain uses TRBV7-8 with TRBJ2-3, with TRBD1 matching 10 bases. The CDR3 has 17 amino acids. Germline CDR1 and CDR2: SGHVS and FQNEAQ. J lost 0 bases, V lost 6 bases, and 9 bases had no gene match. CDR3 protein: CASSPRRDRGSTDTQYF. As DNA, the CDR3 is TGTGCCAGCAGTCCCCGCCGGGACAGGGGTAGCACAGATACGCAGTATTTT. The entire variable domain, with the rest obtained from reference TRBV7-8 and TRBJ2-3, is as follows: GAGVSQSPRYKVAKRGQDVALRCDPISGHVSLFWYQQALGQGPEFLTYFQNEAQLDKSGLPSDRFFAERPEGSVSTLKIQRTQQEDSAVYLCASSPRRDRGSTDTQYFGPGTRLTVL.

This chain uses TRBV6-5 with TRBJ1-1; 7 bases agree with TRBD1. V was clipped by 2 bases and J by 4 bases; unmatched bases: 7. Germline V CDR1 and CDR2: MNHEY, SVGAGI. The CDR3 runs 15 residues. In DNA, the CDR3 is TGTGCCAGCAGTTACCTAGGGGGCGAGGGCACTGAAGCTTTCTTT. Encoded protein: CASSYLGGEGTEAFF.

This rearrangement joins TRBV5-1 to TRBJ2-1; a weak D match, TRBD1 (6 bases). This CDR3 has 16 amino acids. Germline V gene sequence: CDR1 SGHRS, CDR2 YFSETQ. Trimming removed 0 bases from V and 1 base from J, with 11 bases in between. The CDR3, as DNA: TGCGCCAGCAGCTTGGCACGCGGACAGTCCTACAATGAGCAGTTCTTC. Protein sequence: CASSLARGQSYNEQFF.

This chain links TRBV7-9 with TRBJ2-3, with D unclear. The V end lost 3 bases, the J end lost 2 bases, and 12 bases lay between the germline ends. The CDR3 contains 15 residues. Germline V gives CDR1 SEHNR, CDR2 FQNEAQ (reference sequence). In DNA form, the CDR3 reads TGTGCCAGCAGCTTCGATTGGACGGCCACAGATACGCAGTATTTT. It yields the protein CASSFDWTATDTQYF.

This clone showed up just once. This chain links TRBV9 with TRBJ2-1; D assignment may be TRBD1 or TRBD2 (5 bases each). This CDR3 is 16 amino acids long. CDR1 and CDR2 (germline): SGDLS, YYNGEE. Trimming shortened V by 4 bases and J by 0 bases, and 14 bases separated the two germline ends. The CDR3 DNA reads TGTGCCAGCAGCCCCCGGGGCGCAGACTCCTACAATGAGCAGTTCTTC. It codes for CASSPRGADSYNEQFF.

The chain employs TRBV28 and TRBJ1-4, with a weak D call TRBD1 (6 bases). This CDR3 is 14 amino acids long. Trimming removed 2 bases at V and 7 bases at J, with 11 bases between. Germline CDR1 and CDR2: MDHEN and SYDVKM. The CDR3 sequence is CASSLGGKIEKLFF. The CDR3 nucleotides read TGTGCCAGCAGTTTAGGGGGCAAGATTGAAAAACTGTTTTTT.

The rearrangement uses TRBV28 and TRBJ2-7; 8 bases match TRBD1. This CDR3 region has 16 residues. Unmatched junction bases numbered 10, after V lost 5 bases and J lost 1 base. Germline values: CDR1 MDHEN, CDR2 SYDVKM. CDR3 bases: TGTGCCAGCAGTCACCAACCGGGACAGGTATCCTACGAGCAGTACTTC. It encodes CASSHQPGQVSYEQYF.

This clone was seen only a few times. This chain joins TRBV28 and TRBJ1-4; D not certain. Germline loops: CDR1 MDHEN, CDR2 SYDVKM. This CDR3 region has 15 residues. V was trimmed by 5 bases and J by 4 bases, leaving 14 bases between them. CDR3 protein: CASSAHSGDNEKLFF. The CDR3 DNA sequence: TGTGCCAGCAGTGCCCACAGCGGGGATAATGAAAAACTGTTTTTT.

The chain recombines TRBV4-2 with TRBJ2-3; 9 bases are a match to TRBD2. In germline, CDR1 is LGHNA, CDR2 YNFKEQ. The ends lost 0 bases at V and 0 bases at J; junction bases unmatched: 10. The CDR3 is made up of 19 amino acids. The CDR3 DNA reads TGTGCCAGCAGCCAAGATTTGGTACTAGCGGGCACTAGCACAGATACGCAGTATTTT. Translating it yields CASSQDLVLAGTSTDTQYF.

The CDR3 here is CASSLSLVLSGNTIYF. In DNA form, the CDR3 reads TGTGCCAGCAGTTTAAGTCTTGTCCTCTCTGGAAACACCATATATTTT. The chain recombines TRBV28 with TRBJ1-3, with D unclear. Per germline, CDR1 MDHEN and CDR2 SYDVKM. The CDR3 totals 16 residues. Trimming removed 2 bases at V and 0 bases at J, with 11 bases between.

In its sample, this clone was seen a few times. V usage is TRBV11-2 and J usage is TRBJ1-6; no clear D. Per germline, CDR1 SGHAT and CDR2 FQNNGV. The CDR3 runs 13 residues. Deletions cut 1 base from V and 7 bases from J, with 5 bases between. DNA for the CDR3: TGTGCCAGCAGCTTAGTGGCCAATTCACCCCTCCACTTT. Amino acids: CASSLVANSPLHF.

The chain carries TRBV18 and TRBJ2-3, with D perhaps TRBD1 or TRBD2 (7 bases each). The germline V and J ends were trimmed by 4 bases and 3 bases, with 17 bases remaining between them. The CDR3 totals 16 residues. Germline CDR1 KGHSH, CDR2 LQKENI. CDR3 amino acids: CASSRQGGGWTDTQYF. CDR3 sequence (DNA): TGTGCCAGCTCACGGCAGGGAGGGGGCTGGACAGATACGCAGTATTTT.

V usage is TRBV5-1 and J usage is TRBJ1-1; D is perhaps TRBD1 (5 bases). CDR3 length equals 15 residues. The V gene lost 0 bases and the J gene lost 1 base, with 10 bases spanning the gap. CDR1 and CDR2 from the germline V gene are SGHRS and YFSETQ. The CDR3 nucleotides read TGCGCCAGCAGCTTGGCCGTGGGGCCGAACACTGAAGCTTTCTTT. This translates into CASSLAVGPNTEAFF.

The chain couples TRBV12-3 or TRBV12-4 to TRBJ2-3; D call uncertain. Trimming removed 7 bases at V and 6 bases at J, with 14 bases between. The CDR3 spans 13 residues. DNA for the CDR3: TGTGCCAGCACTATCGCCCCGGAGGATACGCAGTATTTT. Translated: CASTIAPEDTQYF.

The J gene is TRBJ2-3, the V gene TRBV28; 10 bases line up with TRBD2. Trimming took 3 bases from V and 2 from J; bases not matched to a gene: 5. The germline V gene has CDR1 MDHEN and CDR2 SYDVKM. CDR3 length: 16 amino acids. CDR3 loop: CASSFISGRATDTQYF. CDR3 bases: TGTGCCAGCAGTTTCATCAGCGGGAGGGCCACAGATACGCAGTATTTT.

The chain is built from TRBV6-5 and TRBJ1-6; the match to TRBD1 covers 7 bases. The V gene end was trimmed by 11 bases and the J gene end by 6 bases; junction bases not matched to a gene: 7. This CDR3 is 13 amino acids long. In germline, CDR1 is MNHEY, CDR2 SVGAGI. The DNA of the CDR3 is TGTGCCGGGGGGGACAGAGCTAATTCACCCCTCCACTTT. Residues: CAGGDRANSPLHF.

The rearrangement uses TRBV18 and TRBJ2-1; TRBD1 agrees at 7 bases. The CDR3 totals 16 residues. The junction had 7 bases not matched to a gene; V was cut back by 0 bases and J by 5 bases. Germline assignment: CDR1 KGHSH and CDR2 LQKENI. CDR3 DNA sequence: TGTGCCAGCTCACCACCATCTAGGGACAGCCACAATGAGCAGTTCTTC. This gives the protein CASSPPSRDSHNEQFF.

This sequence joins TRBV11-1 and TRBJ2-2; D possibly matches TRBD1 or TRBD2 (6 bases each). CDR3 length: 16 residues. Germline CDR1 reads SGHAT; CDR2 reads FQDESV (reference sequence). Trimming shortened V by 5 bases and J by 0 bases, and 13 bases separated the two germline ends. The CDR3 nucleotides read TGTGCCAGCAGCCGCCGGGGGCCCTCGAACACCGGGGAGCTGTTTTTT. Translated, it gives CASSRRGPSNTGELFF.

The chain carries TRBV6-1 and TRBJ2-5, with 10 positions matching TRBD1. CDR1 and CDR2 (germline): MNHNS, SASEGT. CDR3 size: 15 residues. With 2 bases clipped from V and 4 bases from J, the junction kept 4 bases outside the gene matches. The CDR3: CASSERQGARETQYF. DNA of the CDR3: TGTGCCAGCAGTGAAAGACAGGGGGCAAGAGAGACCCAGTACTTC.

The chain employs TRBV7-2 and TRBJ2-7, with D possibly being TRBD1 or TRBD2 (5 bases each). Trimming took off 3 bases at V and 0 bases at J, with 9 bases between the two ends. The germline CDR1 and CDR2 sequences are SGHTA and FQGNSA. CDR3 length: 14 residues. CDR3 nucleotide sequence: TGTGCCAGCAGCTTGGGACGGGGCTCCTACGAGCAGTACTTC. Translation: CASSLGRGSYEQYF.